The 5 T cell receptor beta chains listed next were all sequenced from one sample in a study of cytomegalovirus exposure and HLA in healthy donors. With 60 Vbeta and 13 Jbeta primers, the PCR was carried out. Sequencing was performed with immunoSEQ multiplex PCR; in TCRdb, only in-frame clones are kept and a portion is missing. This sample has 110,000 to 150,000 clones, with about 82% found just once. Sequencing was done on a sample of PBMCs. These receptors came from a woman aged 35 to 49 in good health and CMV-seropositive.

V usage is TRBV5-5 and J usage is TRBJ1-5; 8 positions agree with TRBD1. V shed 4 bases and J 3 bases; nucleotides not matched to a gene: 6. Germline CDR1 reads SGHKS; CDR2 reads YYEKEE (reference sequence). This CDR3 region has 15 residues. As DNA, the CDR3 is TGTGCCAGCAGCCCCGGACAGGGAATCAATCAGCCCCAGCATTTT. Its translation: CASSPGQGINQPQHF.

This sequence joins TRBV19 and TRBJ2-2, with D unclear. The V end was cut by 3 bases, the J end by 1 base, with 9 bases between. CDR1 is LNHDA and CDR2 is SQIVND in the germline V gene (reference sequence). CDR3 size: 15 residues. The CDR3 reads CASSILPGNTGELFF. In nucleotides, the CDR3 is TGTGCCAGTAGTATTCTACCTGGGAACACCGGGGAGCTGTTTTTT.

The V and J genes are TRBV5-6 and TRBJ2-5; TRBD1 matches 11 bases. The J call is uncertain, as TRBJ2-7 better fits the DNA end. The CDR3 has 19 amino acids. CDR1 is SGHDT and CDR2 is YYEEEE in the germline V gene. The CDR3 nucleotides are TGTGCCAGCAGCTTGAATCGGGTACCCGGGACAGGGGGCTCCTACGAGCAGTACTTC. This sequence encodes CASSLNRVPGTGGSYEQYF.

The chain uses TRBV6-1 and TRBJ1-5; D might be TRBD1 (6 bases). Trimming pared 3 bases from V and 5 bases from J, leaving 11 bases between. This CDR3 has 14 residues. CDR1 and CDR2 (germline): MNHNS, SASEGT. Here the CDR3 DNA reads TGTGCCAGCAGTGACGCCAGGGGAGATCAGCCCCAGCATTTT. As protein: CASSDARGDQPQHF.

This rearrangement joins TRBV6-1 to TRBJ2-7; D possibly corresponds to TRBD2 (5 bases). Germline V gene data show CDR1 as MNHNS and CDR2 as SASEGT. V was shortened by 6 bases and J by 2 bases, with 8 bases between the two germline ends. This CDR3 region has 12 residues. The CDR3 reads CASRTNTYEQYF. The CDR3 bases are TGTGCCAGCAGGACTAACACCTACGAGCAGTACTTC.